Sequencing of this T cell receptor (beta chain) was carried out in a study of identical twins. Germline V gene lookup returns CDR1 ENHRY and CDR2 SYGVKD. CDR3 length equals 14 residues. J was trimmed by 6 bases and V by 9 bases; bases with no gene match: 3. In TCRdb, the 5' RACE reads were re-called with MiXCR into one record per CDR3 protein. Among 350,000 to 500,000 distinct CDR3 sequences, about a fifth were seen once, and the ten largest hold approximately 12%. Healthy Caucasian donors formed the entire cohort. Regarding this clonotype: The antigen is undetermined.

The study's findings and limits: Invariant MAIT and iNKT cells may have partly biased zero-insertion analyses.

The chain recombines TRBV10-3 with TRBJ2-2, with 14 bases that match TRBD2. The specimen sequenced was naive T cells sorted from blood. The origin of this receptor is a middle-aged man in good health. The DNA of the CDR3 is TGTGCCATGGGGACTAGCGGGAGTCCCGGGGAGCTGTTTTTT. As protein: CAMGTSGSPGELFF.